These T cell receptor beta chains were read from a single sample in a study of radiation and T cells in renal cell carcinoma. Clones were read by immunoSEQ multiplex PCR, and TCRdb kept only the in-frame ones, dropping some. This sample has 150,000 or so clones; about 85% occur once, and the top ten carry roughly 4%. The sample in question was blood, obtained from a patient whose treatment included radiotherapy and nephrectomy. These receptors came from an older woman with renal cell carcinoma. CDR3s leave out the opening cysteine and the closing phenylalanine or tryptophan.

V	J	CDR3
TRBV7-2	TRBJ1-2	ASSFAGPNYGYT
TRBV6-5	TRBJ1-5	ASSKGGGDQPQH
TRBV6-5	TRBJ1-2	ASWTLNYGYT
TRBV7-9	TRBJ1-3	ASSPKPGARGNTIY
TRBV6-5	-	ASRTSDSEQY
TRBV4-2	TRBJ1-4	ASSQGQGEATNEKLF
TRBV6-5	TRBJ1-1	ASSYARFSSFTEAF
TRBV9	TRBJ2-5	ASNTGLAGEETQY
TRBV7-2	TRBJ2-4	ASSLRGQNIQY
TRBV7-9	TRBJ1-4	ASSLAATPREKLF
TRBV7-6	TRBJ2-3	ASSPRGGTQY
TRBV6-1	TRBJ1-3	ASIGQASGNTIY
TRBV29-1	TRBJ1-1	SVEDWTRGTEAF
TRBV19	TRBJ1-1	ASSPLQRTEAF